This T cell receptor (beta chain) was captured in a study of blood T cell repertoires in COVID-19. The wider study: COVID-19 samples from acute and convalescent phases originated in the United States, Italy and Spain.

Germline lookup yields CDR1 SGHRS and CDR2 YFSETQ. Trimming removed 4 bases at V and 8 bases at J, with 21 bases between. This CDR3 has 15 residues. Per the authors' pipeline: Amplification from reference gene primers served as the basis for estimated nucleated cell counts. Sequencing was performed with immunoSEQ multiplex PCR; in TCRdb, only in-frame clones are kept and a portion is missing. Clonal size and the V and J genes are those of that table, whereas D and trimming came from the DNA. The table shows 210,000 or so clones, with 83% occurring only once. Seattle patient enrollment occurred during active infection, with longitudinal follow-up thereafter.

Material for sequencing was peripheral blood. The V gene is TRBV5-1, the J gene TRBJ1-1; D is perhaps TRBD1 (5 bases). This sequence was found in a woman aged 25 to 39 with COVID-19, enrolled during active disease. The CDR3 loop reads CASSEARSGAEEAFF. The CDR3 bases are TGCGCCAGCAGCGAGGCGCGGAGTGGGGCCGAAGAAGCTTTCTTT.